This TCR beta chain is drawn from a study of T cells in Graves' hyperthyroidism and ophthalmopathy. In the study overall: The blood sample was taken at first diagnosis, before treatment began.

V lost 5 bases, J lost 9 bases, and 9 bases stayed unmatched. Germline V gene sequence: CDR1 PRHDT, CDR2 FYEKMQ (reference sequence). The CDR3 runs to 15 residues. The source material, RNA transcripts, was used to amplify TCR beta CDR3 regions. During a first-round RT-PCR of the TCR CDR3, the HTBI primer set was used. One entry per CDR3 protein, called by TCRdb with MiXCR from the multiplex PCR reads. Among about 640,000 distinct CDR3 sequences listed, roughly 20% were seen once. As to this clonotype: Antigen: not known.

Study-wide findings and caveats: From stable hyperthyroidism, ophthalmopathy was set apart by a 13 V-J model. Blood also held most thyroid clonotypes expanded beyond 0.001.

The V gene is TRBV13, the J gene TRBJ2-7; 14 bases are shared with TRBD2. The sequenced sample was blood. This clonotype was sampled from a man aged 30 to 45 with Graves' ophthalmopathy. CDR3 DNA sequence: TGTGCCAGCAGCCCCGGGACTAGCGGGAGTTCGGTGCAGTACTTC. Its protein product is CASSPGTSGSSVQYF.